One sample yielded the 20 T cell receptor beta chains listed below, sequenced in a study of blood T cell repertoires in COVID-19. Using immunoSEQ multiplex PCR, the repertoire was profiled, and TCRdb retains in-frame clones only, with some absent. This repertoire shows a few hundred thousand clones, roughly 87% found once; its top ten account for about 4.8%. The specimen sequenced was PBMCs or T cells enriched from blood (not recorded which). These receptor sequences come from a woman between 45 and 60 years old who had recovered from COVID-19.

The CDR3 here is CASSYGRLLDYGYTF. The CDR3 coding sequence is TGTGCCAGCAGTTACGGGAGACTCCTCGACTATGGCTACACCTTC. The V gene is TRBV6-5, the J gene TRBJ1-2; D is unresolved. Germline V gene sequence: CDR1 MNHEY, CDR2 SVGAGI. V was clipped by 2 bases and J by 3 bases, with 13 bases between them. This CDR3 region has 15 residues.

This rearrangement joins TRBV6-5 to TRBJ1-6; the D gene is possibly TRBD1 (6 bases). V gave up 6 bases and J gave up 7 bases, with 16 bases separating them. The CDR3 has 15 amino acids. The germline gives CDR1 MNHEY, CDR2 SVGAGI. The CDR3 protein is CASSLTGKGNSPLHF. The CDR3 DNA is TGTGCCAGCAGCCTTACAGGGAAGGGAAATTCACCCCTCCACTTT.

This chain uses TRBV3-1 (or the pseudogene TRBV3-2) with TRBJ1-1, with D unresolved. V dropped 4 bases and J dropped 6 bases, with 15 bases sitting between them. Germline assignment: CDR1 LGHDT and CDR2 YNNKEL (reference sequence). This CDR3 contains 14 residues. CDR3 amino acids: CASSRRPLDAEAFF. The CDR3 DNA is TGTGCCAGCAGCCGACGACCCCTAGACGCTGAAGCTTTCTTT.

The chain links TRBV4-2 to TRBJ2-7, with TRBD2 as a possible D gene (5 bases). The germline CDR1 and CDR2 sequences are LGHNA and YNFKEQ. This CDR3 spans 15 amino acids. The V end lost 0 bases, the J end lost 3 bases, and 12 bases lay between the germline ends. CDR3 in DNA: TGTGCCAGCAGCCAAGAGTCCGGGAACTACTACGAGCAGTACTTC. Encoded protein: CASSQESGNYYEQYF.

The V and J genes are TRBV19 and TRBJ1-4; 8 bases fit TRBD1. Unmatched junction bases numbered 9, after V lost 1 base and J lost 8 bases. The V gene's germline CDR1 is LNHDA and CDR2 SQIVND (reference sequence). The CDR3 loop spans 16 amino acids. Written as DNA, the CDR3 is TGTGCCAGTAGTATAGGTTTCAGGGGGCGAGTGGAAAAACTGTTTTTT. This gives the protein CASSIGFRGRVEKLFF.

The rearrangement joins TRBV6-2 or TRBV6-3 to TRBJ2-3; TRBD2 aligns across 7 bases. The V gene end was trimmed by 0 bases and the J gene end by 6 bases; junction bases not matched to a gene: 9. The CDR3 length is 16 residues. In germline, CDR1 is MNHEY, CDR2 SVGEGT. The CDR3 DNA reads as TGTGCCAGCAGTTACTCCCCACTAGCGCCAGTGGATACGCAGTATTTT. Protein sequence: CASSYSPLAPVDTQYF.

This rearrangement joins TRBV10-3 to TRBJ2-2; the match to TRBD2 covers 11 bases. This CDR3 is 17 amino acids long. V lost 11 bases to trimming and J lost 5 bases; unmatched junction nucleotides: 16. Germline CDR1 reads ENHRY; CDR2 reads SYGVKD. The CDR3 nucleotides read TGTGCCGCATCGGGACTTAGCGGGAGGGCATCAACCGGGGAGCTGTTTTTT. It yields the protein CAASGLSGRASTGELFF.

The chain has TRBV2 and TRBJ1-5; 9 nucleotides line up with TRBD1. CDR3 length: 14 amino acids. The germline gives CDR1 SNHLY, CDR2 FYNNEI. V shed 3 bases and J 5 bases; nucleotides not matched to a gene: 2. The CDR3 here is CASSDRQGDQPQHF. Here the CDR3 DNA reads TGTGCCAGCAGTGACCGACAGGGGGATCAGCCCCAGCATTTT.

This clone was counted a few times. V gene TRBV19 combines with J gene TRBJ1-1; possible D gene TRBD1, 6 bases. Trimming pared 3 bases from V and 8 bases from J, leaving 13 bases between. In germline, CDR1 is LNHDA, CDR2 SQIVND (reference sequence). This CDR3 has 13 residues. The DNA for the CDR3 is TGTGCCAGTAGTATTGGAGAGGGGGAGGAAGCTTTCTTT. It is translated as CASSIGEGEEAFF.

The genes are TRBV3-1 (or the pseudogene TRBV3-2) and TRBJ2-3, with 13 bases identical to TRBD2. With V trimmed by 2 bases and J by 5 bases, 7 bases remained unmatched. Germline values: CDR1 LGHDT, CDR2 YNNKEL (reference sequence). The CDR3 loop spans 17 amino acids. The CDR3 DNA is TGTGCCAGCAGCCAACATGGGACTAGCGGGAATAGAGATACGCAGTATTTT. It codes for CASSQHGTSGNRDTQYF.

J is TRBJ2-3 and V is TRBV18; 7 positions match TRBD1. Trimming removed 3 bases from V and 14 bases from J; junction bases left unmatched: 11. In germline, CDR1 is KGHSH, CDR2 LQKENI. The CDR3 length is 13 residues. The CDR3, as DNA: TGTGCCAGCTCACCGCTCGACAGGGCCCTTGCGTATTTT. It yields the protein CASSPLDRALAYF.

This sequence joins TRBV7-2 and TRBJ2-7; 11 bases align to TRBD2. Germline CDR1 SGHTA, CDR2 FQGNSA. The ends lost 6 bases at V and 4 bases at J; junction bases unmatched: 8. The CDR3 extends over 15 amino acids. CDR3 sequence (DNA): TGTGCCAGCAGGCTCGAGACTAGCGGGATATACGAGCAGTACTTC. Amino acids: CASRLETSGIYEQYF.

The CDR3, as DNA: TGTGCCTGGAGGCAAATCGGACAGGGGATTGGCAAGGAGCAGTACTTC. It specifies CAWRQIGQGIGKEQYF. The chain uses TRBV30 and TRBJ2-7; TRBD1 agrees at 9 bases. The CDR3 has 16 amino acids. Germline assignment: CDR1 GTSNPN and CDR2 SVGIG (reference sequence). Unmatched junction bases numbered 16, after V lost 3 bases and J lost 7 bases.

The chain is built from TRBV5-6 and TRBJ2-5, with a tentative D call TRBD1 (6 bases). CDR3 length: 16 amino acids. Germline assignment: CDR1 SGHDT and CDR2 YYEEEE. Deletions cut 4 bases from V and 3 bases from J, with 19 bases between. The CDR3 sequence: CASSRVGQGLKETQYF. CDR3 nucleotide sequence: TGTGCCAGCAGCCGGGTAGGTCAGGGGTTGAAAGAGACCCAGTACTTC.

This clone appeared a single time. The chain recombines TRBV14 with TRBJ1-1; 9 bases are a match to TRBD1. The CDR3 spans 15 residues. With V trimmed by 6 bases and J by 1 base, 6 bases remained unmatched. Germline CDR1 is SGHDN and CDR2 is FVKESK. The CDR3 is CASSPYRGPNTEAFF. CDR3 DNA sequence: TGTGCCAGCAGTCCCTACAGGGGGCCGAACACTGAAGCTTTCTTT. Combining the CDR3 with reference TRBV14 and TRBJ1-1 gives the whole variable domain EAGVTQFPSHSVIEKGQTVTLRCDPISGHDNLYWYRRVMGKEIKFLLHFVKESKQDESGMPNNRFLAERTGGTYSTLKVQPAELEDSGVYFCASSPYRGPNTEAFFGQGTRLTVV.

The CDR3, as DNA: TGTGCCAGTAGTGGAGGCTCCTACGAGCAGTACTTC. This encodes CASSGGSYEQYF. V usage is TRBV19 and J usage is TRBJ2-7; tentative D call: TRBD2 (5 bases). Trimming removed 5 bases at V and 0 bases at J, with 5 bases between. The CDR3 has 12 residues. The germline gives CDR1 LNHDA, CDR2 SQIVND (reference sequence).

V gene TRBV19 combines with J gene TRBJ1-2, with TRBD1 as a possible D gene (5 bases). The CDR3 runs to 13 residues. Germline CDR1 is LNHDA and CDR2 is SQIVND (reference sequence). V lost 7 bases to trimming and J lost 0 bases, with 9 bases between them. Here the CDR3 reads CASKRGANYGYTF. CDR3 nucleotides: TGTGCCAGTAAAAGGGGCGCTAACTATGGCTACACCTTC.

V is TRBV11-2 and J is TRBJ1-1; TRBD1 matches at 9 bases. The germline V gene has CDR1 SGHAT and CDR2 FQNNGV. The CDR3 runs 15 residues. The J segment lost 3 bases and the V segment lost 7 bases, leaving 9 bases of the junction unmatched. CDR3: CASTPTGTGHTEAFF. For the CDR3, the DNA is TGTGCCAGCACCCCAACGGGGACAGGGCACACTGAAGCTTTCTTT.

This clone has only one observation. The CDR3 loop is CASSKGGQGDEKLFF. The CDR3 DNA reads TGCGCCAGCAGCAAAGGGGGACAGGGGGATGAAAAACTGTTTTTT. The J gene is TRBJ1-4, the V gene TRBV5-1; 11 bases are shared with TRBD1. Germline CDR1 SGHRS, CDR2 YFSETQ. This CDR3 region has 15 residues. Trimming took 4 bases from V and 6 from J; bases not matched to a gene: 5.

The chain couples TRBV6-5 to TRBJ1-4; 8 bases map to TRBD1. Germline-derived CDR1 and CDR2 are MNHEY and SVGAGI. This CDR3 is 13 amino acids long. Trimming removed 9 bases from V and 7 bases from J; junction bases left unmatched: 7. CDR3 loop: CASLDRVSEKLFF. CDR3 DNA: TGTGCCAGTTTGGACAGGGTCAGTGAAAAACTGTTTTTT.